This paragraph reports one T cell receptor (beta chain). The same CDR3 is also encoded by other DNA sequences in this sample. Between the trimmed V and J ends, which lost 0 bases and 4 bases, there was a span of 10 bases. CDR3 length: 14 amino acids. CDR1 and CDR2 from the germline V gene are SGHRS and YFSETQ. Symptom resolution, clearance, or two negative PCRs marked the recovered donors of Cohort 3. Libraries were prepared by immunoSEQ multiplex PCR; TCRdb keeps only in-frame clonotypes and omits some of them. The sample lists approximately 490,000 clones, more than 85% occurring once. The sample is drawn from a study of blood T cell repertoires in COVID-19. Study details: Samples of COVID-19 (acute and convalescent) were obtained from the United States, Italy and Spain.

Sequenced: PBMCs or T cells enriched from blood (not recorded which). The TCR sequence derives from a woman in her fifties or sixties who had recovered from COVID-19. The chain combines TRBV5-1 with TRBJ1-1; the D gene is possibly TRBD1 (5 bases). CDR3 DNA sequence: TGCGCCAGCAGCTTGGAGGGGAGGGTCACTGAAGCTTTCTTT. Its translation: CASSLEGRVTEAFF.